Each of the 30 T cell receptor beta chains below was sequenced from the same sample in a study of control samples from healthy donors and cancer patients (dated by TCRdb to the early 2020s). Library preparation was by the immunoSEQ multiplex PCR assay. In TCRdb, the immuneACCESS table is reduced to in-frame sequences with V and J assigned. These tables do not hold every clone; where another copy was compared, an unresolved V gene accounts for under half, and the others remain unexplained. The table for this sample lists about 140,000 clones; around 94% of them were counted only once. The ten biggest clones cover over 10% of the sample. Sequencing was done on a sample of blood. The receptors derive from a man between 35 and 55 years old in good health.

This sequence joins TRBV5-6 and TRBJ2-1; D possibly matches TRBD1 or TRBD2 (5 bases each). CDR3 length: 16 residues. Trimming removed 0 bases from V and 0 bases from J, with 10 bases in between. CDR1 and CDR2 from the germline V gene are SGHDT and YYEEEE. CDR3 amino acids: CASSLVGTSSYNEQFF. In DNA form, the CDR3 reads TGTGCCAGCAGCTTGGTCGGGACGAGCTCCTACAATGAGCAGTTCTTC. Full variable domain (missing parts from reference TRBV5-6 and TRBJ2-1): DAGVTQSPTHLIKTRGQQVTLRCSPKSGHDTVSWYQQALGQGPQFIFQYYEEEERQRGNFPDRFSGHQFPNYSSELNVNALLLGDSALYLCASSLVGTSSYNEQFFGPGTRLTVL.

The chain has TRBV5-1 and TRBJ1-3; TRBD1 matches 9 bases. Trimming at V came to 0 bases and at J to 2 bases, leaving 6 bases not matched to a gene. From germline, CDR1 is SGHRS and CDR2 YFSETQ. The CDR3 has 17 residues. CDR3 DNA sequence: TGCGCCAGCAGCTTGGGACCACAGGGGGCGACTGGAAACACCATATATTTT. Translated: CASSLGPQGATGNTIYF.

The rearrangement uses TRBV30 and TRBJ2-7; 8 bases are shared with TRBD2. The CDR3 is 17 residues long. Germline CDR1 GTSNPN, CDR2 SVGIG (reference sequence). V lost 3 bases to trimming and J lost 5 bases; unmatched junction nucleotides: 18. The CDR3 here is CAWRTSILSGSSHEQYF. CDR3 in DNA: TGTGCCTGGAGGACAAGCATCTTAAGCGGGAGTTCCCACGAGCAGTACTTC.

This chain connects TRBV9 to TRBJ2-5; D not resolved. There are 13 residues in the CDR3. Trimming removed 4 bases from V and 3 bases from J, with 10 bases in between. Germline V lookup: CDR1 SGDLS, CDR2 YYNGEE. CDR3 loop: CASSFGPEETQYF. The CDR3 nucleotides are TGTGCCAGCAGCTTTGGACCGGAAGAGACCCAGTACTTC.

The chain carries TRBV18 and TRBJ1-6; a possible D gene is TRBD1 (6 bases). The germline V gene has CDR1 KGHSH and CDR2 LQKENI. CDR3 length: 16 amino acids. Trimming pared 2 bases from V and 7 bases from J, leaving 15 bases between. The CDR3 reads CASSPYSGQRNSPLHF. In DNA form, the CDR3 reads TGTGCCAGCTCACCATACTCGGGACAAAGAAATTCACCCCTCCACTTT.

This chain links TRBV7-9 with TRBJ2-7; 7 bases map to TRBD1. Germline V CDR1 and CDR2: SEHNR, FQNEAQ (reference sequence). There are 16 residues in the CDR3. V shed 2 bases and J 6 bases; nucleotides not matched to a gene: 13. For the CDR3, the DNA is TGTGCCAGCAGCTTAAGTATTAGGGGGCTAGCAGGCGAGCAGTACTTC. Translated: CASSLSIRGLAGEQYF. Looking up the rest from reference TRBV7-9 and TRBJ2-7 gives the full variable domain: DTGVSQNPRHKITKRGQNVTFRCDPISEHNRLYWYRQTLGQGPEFLTYFQNEAQLEKSRLLSDRFSAERPKGSFSTLEIQRTEQGDSAMYLCASSLSIRGLAGEQYFGPGTRLTVT.

This chain uses TRBV6-5 with TRBJ1-2; possible D gene TRBD1, 5 bases. This CDR3 is 14 amino acids long. CDR1 and CDR2 from the germline V gene are MNHEY and SVGAGI. Trimming pared 11 bases from V and 4 bases from J, leaving 20 bases between. The CDR3: CAAESGWQGYGYTF. The CDR3 nucleotides read TGTGCCGCTGAGAGTGGATGGCAGGGCTATGGCTACACCTTC.

The V gene is TRBV7-2, the J gene TRBJ2-7, with 13 bases lining up with TRBD2. V was clipped by 5 bases and J by 2 bases; unmatched bases: 9. From germline, CDR1 is SGHTA and CDR2 FQGNSA. This CDR3 comprises 17 residues. DNA of the CDR3: TGTGCCAGCAGCACTAGCGGGAGGGCCGGTAACCCCTACGAGCAGTACTTC. This translates into CASSTSGRAGNPYEQYF.

The chain has TRBV4-1 and TRBJ2-7, with D perhaps matching TRBD1 or TRBD2 (5 bases each). In germline, CDR1 is MGHRA, CDR2 YSYEKL. Trimming took off 2 bases at V and 1 base at J, with 21 bases between the two ends. The CDR3 loop spans 18 amino acids. In DNA form, the CDR3 reads TGCGCCAGCAGCCAAAGTCCCAGGGAGAGCCTCGTATCCTACGAGCAGTACTTC. Translating it yields CASSQSPRESLVSYEQYF.

The rearrangement links TRBV5-1 to TRBJ2-2; TRBD1 aligns across 8 bases. The V gene's germline CDR1 is SGHRS and CDR2 YFSETQ. This CDR3 has 16 residues. After removal of 1 base from V and 3 bases from J, the junction contained 5 bases not matched to a gene. This CDR3 is CASSLLAQGDTGELFF. The CDR3 coding sequence is TGCGCCAGCAGCTTGTTGGCACAGGGGGACACCGGGGAGCTGTTTTTT. The variable domain in full, with the rest retrieved from reference TRBV5-1 and TRBJ2-2, is KAGVTQTPRYLIKTRGQQVTLSCSPISGHRSVSWYQQTPGQGLQFLFEYFSETQRNKGNFPGRFSGRQFSNSRSEMNVSTLELGDSALYLCASSLLAQGDTGELFFGEGSRLTVL.

V is TRBV9 and J is TRBJ2-2, with 11 bases matching TRBD2. V trimming: 0 bases; J trimming: 4 bases; junction bases outside the gene matches: 5. Looked up from germline, CDR1 is SGDLS and CDR2 is YYNGEE. This CDR3 region has 17 residues. The CDR3 here is CASSVATSGSPTGELFF. The CDR3 coding sequence is TGTGCCAGCAGCGTAGCTACTAGCGGGAGTCCCACCGGGGAGCTGTTTTTT.

The CDR3 sequence: CASSSTGLAKNIQYF. The DNA of the CDR3 is TGCGCCAGCAGCTCGACTGGGCTAGCCAAAAACATTCAGTACTTC. V gene TRBV5-1 combines with J gene TRBJ2-4; D gene ambiguous. V was pared by 3 bases and J by 0 bases, with 10 bases between. Per germline, CDR1 SGHRS and CDR2 YFSETQ. CDR3 size: 15 residues.

Worth noting for this clone: Relative to the germline gene, one junction end is altered; a read error may explain this. The chain is built from TRBV24-1 and TRBJ2-2; tentatively, D is TRBD1 (6 bases). Germline CDR1 KGHDR, CDR2 SFDVKD. The CDR3 sequence is 15 residues long. The CDR3 DNA follows: TGTGCCACCAGCGACACAGGGTCGAACACCGGGGTGCTGTTTTTT. Residues: CATSDTGSNTGVLFF.

This chain joins TRBV5-5 and TRBJ2-5; D not resolved. V gave up 1 base and J gave up 1 base, with 11 bases separating them. The CDR3 has 15 amino acids. Germline loops: CDR1 SGHKS, CDR2 YYEKEE (reference sequence). The chain's CDR3 is CASSLFSASQETQYF. The CDR3, as DNA: TGTGCCAGCAGCTTGTTTTCTGCGTCCCAAGAGACCCAGTACTTC. Full variable domain (outside the CDR3, taken from reference TRBV5-5 and TRBJ2-5): DAGVTQSPTHLIKTRGQQVTLRCSPISGHKSVSWYQQVLGQGPQFIFQYYEKEERGRGNFPDRFSARQFPNYSSELNVNALLLGDSALYLCASSLFSASQETQYFGPGTRLLVL.

This clone was observed a single time. CDR3 loop: CASSVEGGSQPQHF. CDR3 DNA sequence: TGTGCCAGCAGCGTAGAGGGGGGAAGTCAGCCCCAGCATTTT. This rearrangement joins TRBV9 to TRBJ1-5; maybe TRBD1 (6 bases). V was clipped by 0 bases and J by 6 bases, with 10 bases between them. Germline V gene sequence: CDR1 SGDLS, CDR2 YYNGEE. The CDR3 sequence is 14 residues long. The variable domain in full, with the rest retrieved from reference TRBV9 and TRBJ1-5, is DSGVTQTPKHLITATGQRVTLRCSPRSGDLSVYWYQQSLDQGLQFLIQYYNGEERAKGNILERFSAQQFPDLHSELNLSSLELGDSALYFCASSVEGGSQPQHFGDGTRLSIL.

The chain employs TRBV2 and TRBJ1-1; 8 positions match TRBD1. The CDR3 has 15 residues. J lost 7 bases, V lost 1 base, and 8 bases had no gene match. Per the germline V gene, CDR1 is SNHLY and CDR2 is FYNNEI. CDR3 DNA: TGTGCCAGCAGTGAAGGCAGGGGGCCAACCGTTGAAGCTTTCTTT. Translated, it gives CASSEGRGPTVEAFF.

The rearrangement joins TRBV6-5 to TRBJ1-4; TRBD1 is a possible D gene (5 bases). Germline assignment: CDR1 MNHEY and CDR2 SVGAGI. The CDR3 sequence is 16 residues long. Trimming cost V 2 bases and J 5 bases, with 15 bases left between them. This CDR3 reads CASSYPPGTGNEKLFF. The CDR3 nucleotides read TGTGCCAGCAGTTACCCGCCCGGGACCGGAAATGAAAAACTGTTTTTT.

The V and J genes are TRBV7-9 and TRBJ2-3; 7 bases match TRBD2. The CDR3 spans 15 residues. Germline V CDR1 and CDR2: SEHNR, FQNEAQ (reference sequence). V lost 2 bases and J lost 4; bases outside the gene matches: 6. As DNA, the CDR3 is TGTGCCAGCAGCTTATGGCGGGAGTTCCCAGATACGCAGTATTTT. It specifies CASSLWREFPDTQYF.

The chain is built from TRBV18 and TRBJ2-3; D is uncertain. This CDR3 is 16 amino acids long. The germline V gene encodes CDR1 KGHSH and CDR2 LQKENI. The V end lost 3 bases, the J end lost 1 base, and 14 bases lay between the germline ends. The CDR3 loop is CASSPPALGGTDTQYF. Here the CDR3 DNA reads TGTGCCAGCTCACCTCCGGCCCTTGGGGGCACAGATACGCAGTATTTT.

V usage is TRBV6-2 or TRBV6-3 and J usage is TRBJ2-5; weak D call: TRBD2 (5 bases). V was trimmed by 6 bases and J by 5 bases, leaving 13 bases between them. The CDR3 spans 13 residues. Germline V gives CDR1 MNHEY, CDR2 SVGEGT. The CDR3 is CASSSGEKETQYF. CDR3 DNA: TGTGCCAGCAGCAGTGGGGAGAAGGAGACCCAGTACTTC.

The V gene is TRBV5-5, the J gene TRBJ1-5; a weak D match, TRBD1 (5 bases). Per germline, CDR1 SGHKS and CDR2 YYEKEE (reference sequence). This CDR3 has 12 residues. Trimming took 3 bases from V and 5 from J, leaving 6 bases between them. CDR3 DNA sequence: TGTGCCAGCAGCTCCAGGGATCAGCCCCAGCATTTT. Protein: CASSSRDQPQHF.

The chain combines TRBV4-3 with TRBJ1-5; tentatively, D is TRBD1 (6 bases). CDR3 length equals 14 residues. Looked up from germline, CDR1 is LGHNA and CDR2 is YSLEER. The germline V and J ends were trimmed by 4 bases and 3 bases, with 10 bases remaining between them. The CDR3 here is CASSPDSNNQPQHF. CDR3 bases: TGCGCCAGCAGCCCGGACAGTAACAATCAGCCCCAGCATTTT.

In regard to this clone: Other DNA sequences within the sample encode an identical CDR3. The rearrangement joins TRBV24-1 to TRBJ2-1; 9 bases fit TRBD1. The germline gives CDR1 KGHDR, CDR2 SFDVKD. V trimming: 3 bases; J trimming: 6 bases; junction bases outside the gene matches: 5. This CDR3 comprises 15 residues. CDR3 nucleotides: TGTGCCACCAGTGATACCCCGGACAGGGGCAATGAGCAGTTCTTC. Its translation is CATSDTPDRGNEQFF.

This chain joins TRBV28 and TRBJ1-2; D not resolved. The V gene's germline CDR1 is MDHEN and CDR2 SYDVKM. V was cut by 3 bases and J by 4 bases, with 12 bases left in between. This CDR3 contains 14 residues. The CDR3 nucleotides read TGTGCCAGCAGTTTGACCCCGGGGAGCTATGGCTACACCTTC. Translation gives CASSLTPGSYGYTF.

The chain recombines TRBV7-9 with TRBJ2-3, with 7 bases matching TRBD1. This CDR3 spans 15 amino acids. Germline V lookup: CDR1 SEHNR, CDR2 FQNEAQ (reference sequence). V was clipped by 5 bases and J by 6 bases; unmatched bases: 11. CDR3 sequence: CASSPPGQSADTQYF. CDR3 bases: TGTGCCAGCAGCCCGCCGGGACAGTCGGCCGATACGCAGTATTTT.

The chain employs TRBV11-2 and TRBJ2-5; 10 bases agree with TRBD1. Germline V lookup: CDR1 SGHAT, CDR2 FQNNGV. The CDR3 loop spans 15 amino acids. V gave up 5 bases and J gave up 5 bases; unmatched junction bases: 8. The CDR3 region is CASSGGTGAAETQYF. For the CDR3, the DNA is TGTGCCAGCAGCGGGGGGACAGGGGCGGCGGAGACCCAGTACTTC.

This clone is a singleton in its sample. The rearrangement links TRBV28 to TRBJ1-6; the D is unclear. CDR1 and CDR2 from the germline V gene are MDHEN and SYDVKM. This CDR3 region has 14 residues. Trimming took off 5 bases at V and 8 bases at J, with 13 bases between the two ends. The CDR3 coding sequence is TGTGCCAGCAGTCCCCCCGTATTCCATTCACCCCTCCACTTT. Translated, it gives CASSPPVFHSPLHF.

The chain combines TRBV10-2 with TRBJ2-7; possible D gene TRBD1, 6 bases. This CDR3 is built from 15 residues. Germline V CDR1 and CDR2: WSHSY, SAAADI. V gave up 3 bases and J gave up 0 bases, with 12 bases separating them. The CDR3 loop reads CASSDRTESSYEQYF. CDR3 nucleotides: TGCGCCAGCAGTGACCGGACAGAGAGCTCCTACGAGCAGTACTTC.

This chain joins TRBV10-1 and TRBJ1-5; D is ambiguous. The V end lost 1 base, the J end lost 0 bases, and 7 bases lay between the germline ends. The CDR3 has 15 amino acids. Germline-derived CDR1 and CDR2 are WNHNN and SYGVQD (reference sequence). CDR3 sequence reads: CASSEWGDSNQPQHF. CDR3 coding DNA: TGCGCCAGCAGTGAGTGGGGTGATAGCAATCAGCCCCAGCATTTT.

CDR3 in DNA: TGTGCCAGCAGCTTCACCCATAACCCCGAAGCTTTCTTT. Residues: CASSFTHNPEAFF. The V gene is TRBV7-9, the J gene TRBJ1-1; unclear D gene. Per the germline V gene, CDR1 is SEHNR and CDR2 is FQNEAQ (reference sequence). The V end was cut by 3 bases, the J end by 8 bases, with 13 bases between. The CDR3 extends over 13 amino acids.